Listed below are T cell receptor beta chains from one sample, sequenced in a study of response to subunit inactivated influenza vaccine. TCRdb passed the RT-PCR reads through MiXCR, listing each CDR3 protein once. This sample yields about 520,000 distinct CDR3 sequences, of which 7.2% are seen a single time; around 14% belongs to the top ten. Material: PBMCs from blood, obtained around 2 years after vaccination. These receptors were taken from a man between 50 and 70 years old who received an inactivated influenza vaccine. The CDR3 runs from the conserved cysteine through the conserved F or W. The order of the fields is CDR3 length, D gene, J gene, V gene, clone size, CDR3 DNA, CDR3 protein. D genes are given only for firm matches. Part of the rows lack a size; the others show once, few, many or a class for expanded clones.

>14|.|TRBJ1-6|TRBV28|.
TGTGCCAGCGGCCCCCTTCGGCCGGGGTCACCCCTCCACTTT
CASGPLRPGSPLHF
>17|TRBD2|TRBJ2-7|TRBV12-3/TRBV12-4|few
TGTGCCAGCAGTTTAGGGACTAGCGGGAGTCAGGCCTACGAGCAGTACTTC
CASSLGTSGSQAYEQYF
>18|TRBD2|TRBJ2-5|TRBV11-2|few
TGTGCCAGCAGCTTAGGCGAATCTAGCGGGGGTTTCCAAGAGACCCAGTACTTC
CASSLGESSGGFQETQYF
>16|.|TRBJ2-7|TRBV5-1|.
TGCGCCAGCAGCAGGGGGGGCAGCGCGACCTCCTACGAGCAGTACTTC
CASSRGGSATSYEQYF
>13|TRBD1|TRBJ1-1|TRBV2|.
TGTGCCAGCCAGGGACAGGTAAACACTGAAGCTTTCTTT
CASQGQVNTEAFF
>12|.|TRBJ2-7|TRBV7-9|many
TGTGCCAGCAGCGAAGTAAGAGACGAGCAGTACTTC
CASSEVRDEQYF
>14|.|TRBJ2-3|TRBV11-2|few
TGTGCCAGCAGCCGCATAGCGGCCACAGATACGCAGTATTTT
CASSRIAATDTQYF
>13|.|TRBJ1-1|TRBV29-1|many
TGCAGCGGAGGACACATAACCCTTTCTGAAGCTTTCTTT
CSGGHITLSEAFF
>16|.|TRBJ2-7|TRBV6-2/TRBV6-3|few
TGTGCCAGCAGGACTACTGGGGGGAGTCCGATCTACGAGCAGTACTTC
CASRTTGGSPIYEQYF
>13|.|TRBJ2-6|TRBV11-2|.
TGTGCCGGATGGAGCTCTGGGGCCAACGTCCTGACTTTC
CAGWSSGANVLTF
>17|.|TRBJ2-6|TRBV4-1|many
TGCGCCAGCAGCCAAGTACTACGGAACTCTGGGGCCAACGTCCTGACTTTC
CASSQVLRNSGANVLTF
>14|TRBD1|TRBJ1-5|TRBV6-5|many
TGTGCCAGCAGTCCCGACAGGGATAATCAGCCCCAGCATTTT
CASSPDRDNQPQHF
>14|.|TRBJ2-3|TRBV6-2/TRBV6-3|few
TGTGCCAGCAGTTACTCGATGGCCGGGGCTACGCAGTATTTT
CASSYSMAGATQYF
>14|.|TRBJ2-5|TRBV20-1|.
TGCAGTGCTAGCAGTCCGACCGGCCAAGAGACCCAGTACTTC
CSASSPTGQETQYF
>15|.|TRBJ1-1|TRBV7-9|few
.
CASTSFLEMNTEAFF
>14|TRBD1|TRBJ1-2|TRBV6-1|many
TGTGCCAGCAGTGAAGGACAGGGGCGGAATGGCTACACCTTC
CASSEGQGRNGYTF
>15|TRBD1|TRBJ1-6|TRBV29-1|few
TGCAGCGTGAAGACAGGGAGCTCCTATAATTCACCCCTCCACTTT
CSVKTGSSYNSPLHF
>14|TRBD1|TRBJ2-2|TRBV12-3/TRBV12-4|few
TGTGCCAGCAGTTTCGGCAGGGGGATCGGGGAGCTGTTTTTT
CASSFGRGIGELFF
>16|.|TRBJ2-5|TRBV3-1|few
TGTGCCAGCAGCCAAGATAGTCAGGTGGGCCAAGAGACCCAGTACTTC
CASSQDSQVGQETQYF
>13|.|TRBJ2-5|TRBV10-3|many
TGTGCCATTCGGCCCGACACACAAGAGACCCAGTACTTC
CAIRPDTQETQYF
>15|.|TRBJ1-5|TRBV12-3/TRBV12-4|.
TGTGCCAGCAGGACAGCTTCCGGTAGCAATCAGCCCCAGCATTTT
CASRTASGSNQPQHF
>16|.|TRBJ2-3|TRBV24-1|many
TGTGCCACCAGTGATTATAGCGGAGGGCTCGCAGATACGCAGTATTTT
CATSDYSGGLADTQYF
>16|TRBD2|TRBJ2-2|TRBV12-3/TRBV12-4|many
TGTGCCAGCAGAGTAAGCGGGGCCAGGAACACCGGGGAGCTGTTTTTT
CASRVSGARNTGELFF
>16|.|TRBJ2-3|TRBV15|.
TGTGCCACCAGCAGTTTCCGGGACACCGTCACAGATACGCAGTATTTT
CATSSFRDTVTDTQYF
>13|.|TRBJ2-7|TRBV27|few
TGTGCCAGCAGCCAGGACGGAGGAGTCGAGCAGTACTTC
CASSQDGGVEQYF
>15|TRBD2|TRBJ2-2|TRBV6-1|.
TGTGCCAGCAGTCCCGGGAGGGCGCGCACCGGGGAGCTGTTTTTT
CASSPGRARTGELFF
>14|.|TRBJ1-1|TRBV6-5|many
TGTGCCAGCAGTTACTCGACCGGGGGTACTGAAGCTTTCTTT
CASSYSTGGTEAFF
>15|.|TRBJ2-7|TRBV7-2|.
TGTGCCAGCAGCATATCAGGGGACCCGGCCTACGAGCAGTACTTC
CASSISGDPAYEQYF
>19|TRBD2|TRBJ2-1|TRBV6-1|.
TGTGCCAGCAGTCTAAAAGTAACTAGCGGGCGCCTCGCGGGGAATGAGCAGTTCTTC
CASSLKVTSGRLAGNEQFF
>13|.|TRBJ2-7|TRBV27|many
TGTGCCAGCAGAACGGGACACGACTACGAGCAGTACTTC
CASRTGHDYEQYF
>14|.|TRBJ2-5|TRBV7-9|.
TGTGCCAGCAGTCCTGACTGGGTTGAAGAGACCCAGTACTTC
CASSPDWVEETQYF
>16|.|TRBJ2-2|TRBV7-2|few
TGTGCCAGCAGCCCACGGGAGAGAGGAGGCACCGGGGAGCTGTTTTTT
CASSPRERGGTGELFF
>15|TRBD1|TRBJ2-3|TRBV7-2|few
TGTGCCAGCAGGCGTACAGGGGCAAGCACAGATACGCAGTATTTT
CASRRTGASTDTQYF
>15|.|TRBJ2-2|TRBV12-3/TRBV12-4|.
TGTGCCAGCAGTTTAGGACTAGGGGGGCCCGGGGAGCTGTTTTTT
CASSLGLGGPGELFF
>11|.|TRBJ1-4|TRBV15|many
TGTGCCACCAGCAGAGATGAAAAGCTGTTTTTT
CATSRDEKLFF
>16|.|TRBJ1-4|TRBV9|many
TGTGCCAGCAGCGTAAGCACGGGGGCTACTAATGAAAAACTGTTTTTT
CASSVSTGATNEKLFF
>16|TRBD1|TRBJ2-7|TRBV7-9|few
TGTGCCAGCAGCTCACGGGCAGGGGGCGCCGGGGAAGAGCAGTACTTC
CASSSRAGGAGEEQYF
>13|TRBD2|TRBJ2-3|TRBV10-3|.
TGTGCCATCGGGAGGGAAAGCACAGATACGCAGTATTTT
CAIGRESTDTQYF
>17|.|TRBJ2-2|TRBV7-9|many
TGTGCCAGCAGCACTACGAAGCGGACCTCCATGGCCGGGGAGCTGTTTTTT
CASSTTKRTSMAGELFF
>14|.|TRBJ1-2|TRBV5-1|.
TGCGCCAGCAGCTTGAACGACAGAGGATATGGCTACACCTTC
CASSLNDRGYGYTF
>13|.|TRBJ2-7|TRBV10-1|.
TGCGCCAGCAGTGACGTGAGGGCAGGGGAGCAGTACTTC
CASSDVRAGEQYF
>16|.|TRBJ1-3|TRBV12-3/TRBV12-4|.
TGTGCCAGCACTGGCTTAAGAGACGGAGCTGGAAACACCATATATTTT
CASTGLRDGAGNTIYF
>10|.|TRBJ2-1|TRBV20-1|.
TGCAGTGCTAGATGGGAGGAGCAGTTCTTC
CSARWEEQFF
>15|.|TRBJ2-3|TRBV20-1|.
TGCAGTGCTAGACCCCGGGGGATGCGCACAGATACGCAGTATTTT
CSARPRGMRTDTQYF
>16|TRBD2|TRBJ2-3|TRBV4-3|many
TGCGCCAGCAGCCAAGTTGGGCGGGGGGATACAGATACGCAGTATTTT
CASSQVGRGDTDTQYF